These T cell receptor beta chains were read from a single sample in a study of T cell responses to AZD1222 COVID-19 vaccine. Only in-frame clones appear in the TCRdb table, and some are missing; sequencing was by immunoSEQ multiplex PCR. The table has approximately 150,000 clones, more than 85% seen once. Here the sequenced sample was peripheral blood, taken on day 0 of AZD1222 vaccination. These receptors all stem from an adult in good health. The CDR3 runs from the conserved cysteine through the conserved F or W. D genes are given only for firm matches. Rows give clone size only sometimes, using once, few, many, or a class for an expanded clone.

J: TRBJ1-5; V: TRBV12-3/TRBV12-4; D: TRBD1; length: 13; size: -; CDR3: CASSRTGRQPQHF; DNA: TGTGCCAGCAGCCGGACAGGGCGGCAGCCCCAGCATTTT
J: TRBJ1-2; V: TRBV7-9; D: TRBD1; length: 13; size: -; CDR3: CASSPGQDYGYTF; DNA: TGTGCCAGCAGCCCTGGACAGGACTATGGCTACACCTTC
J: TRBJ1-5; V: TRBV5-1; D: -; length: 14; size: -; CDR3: CASSLGGPYQPQHF; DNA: TGCGCCAGCAGCTTGGGGGGCCCCTATCAGCCCCAGCATTTT
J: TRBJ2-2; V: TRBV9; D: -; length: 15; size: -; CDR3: CASSPLRERTGELFF; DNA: TGTGCCAGCAGCCCTCTCCGGGAGCGCACCGGGGAGCTGTTTTTT
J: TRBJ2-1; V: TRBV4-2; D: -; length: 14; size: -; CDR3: CASSQELAGNEQFF; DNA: TGTGCCAGCAGCCAAGAGTTGGCCGGCAATGAGCAGTTCTTC
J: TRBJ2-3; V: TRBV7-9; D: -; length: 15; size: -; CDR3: CASSLVGTSTDTQYF; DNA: TGTGCCAGCAGCTTAGTGGGGACTAGCACAGATACGCAGTATTTT
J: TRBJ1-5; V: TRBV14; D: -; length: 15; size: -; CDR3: CASSSMGWGNQPQHF; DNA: TGTGCCAGCAGCTCGATGGGGTGGGGGAATCAGCCCCAGCATTTT
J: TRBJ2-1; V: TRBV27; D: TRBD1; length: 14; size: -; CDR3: CASSSGTGLSEQFF; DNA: TGTGCCAGCAGTTCCGGGACAGGGCTATCCGAGCAGTTCTTC
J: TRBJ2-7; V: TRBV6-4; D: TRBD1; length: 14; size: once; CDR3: CASSPDRGGYEQYF; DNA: TGTGCCAGCAGCCCTGACAGGGGGGGGTACGAGCAGTACTTC
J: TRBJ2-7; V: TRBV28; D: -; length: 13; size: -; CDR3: CASSLTGVYEQYF; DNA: TGTGCCAGCAGTTTAACGGGGGTCTACGAGCAGTACTTC
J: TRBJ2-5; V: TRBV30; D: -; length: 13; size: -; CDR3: CAWTEGNRETQYF; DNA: TGTGCCTGGACTGAGGGTAACAGGGAGACCCAGTACTTC
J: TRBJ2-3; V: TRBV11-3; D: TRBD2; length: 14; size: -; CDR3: CASSRAGGTDTQYF; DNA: TGTGCCAGCAGTCGGGCGGGGGGCACAGATACGCAGTATTTT
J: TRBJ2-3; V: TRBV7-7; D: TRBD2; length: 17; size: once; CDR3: CASSSSTSGRATDTQYF; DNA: TGTGCCAGCAGCTCCTCTACTAGCGGGAGGGCCACAGATACGCAGTATTTT
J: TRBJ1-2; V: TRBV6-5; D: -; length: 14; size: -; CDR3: CASSYSSQGLGYTF; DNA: TGTGCCAGCAGTTACTCGAGTCAGGGTTTGGGCTACACCTTC
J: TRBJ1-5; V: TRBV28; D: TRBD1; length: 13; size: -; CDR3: CASTSRGDQPQHF; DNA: TGTGCCAGTACGTCCAGGGGGGATCAGCCCCAGCATTTT
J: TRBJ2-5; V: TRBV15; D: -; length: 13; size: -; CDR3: CATSRGRQETQYF; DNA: TGTGCCACCAGCAGAGGCAGGCAAGAGACCCAGTACTTC
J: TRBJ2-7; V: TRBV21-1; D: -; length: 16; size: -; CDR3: CASSYRRAGGPYEQYF; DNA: TGTGCCAGCAGCTATAGGCGGGCGGGAGGGCCTTACGAGCAGTACTTC
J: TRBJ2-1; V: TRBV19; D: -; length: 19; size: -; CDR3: CASSIDPPRRINPYNEQFF; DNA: TGTGCCAGTAGTATAGACCCTCCCCGCAGGATCAATCCCTACAATGAGCAGTTCTTC
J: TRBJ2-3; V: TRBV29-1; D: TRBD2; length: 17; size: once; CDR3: CSVAVRRRERGTDTQYF; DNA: TGCAGCGTTGCAGTAAGAAGGCGGGAGCGGGGCACAGATACGCAGTATTTT
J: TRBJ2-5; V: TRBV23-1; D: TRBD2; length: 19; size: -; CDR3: CASSQHRLTSGRGQETQYF; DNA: TGCGCCAGCAGTCAACATCGGCTTACTAGCGGGAGGGGCCAAGAGACCCAGTACTTC
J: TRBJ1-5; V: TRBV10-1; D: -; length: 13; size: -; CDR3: CASSHDSNQPQHF; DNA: TGCGCCAGCAGTCACGATAGCAATCAGCCCCAGCATTTT
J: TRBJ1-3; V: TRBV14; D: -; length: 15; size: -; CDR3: CASSLAGTSGNTIYF; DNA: TGTGCCAGCAGCCTGGCGGGAACCTCTGGAAACACCATATATTTT
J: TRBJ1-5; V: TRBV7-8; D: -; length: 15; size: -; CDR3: CASSSRVVSNQPQHF; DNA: TGTGCCAGCAGCTCCAGGGTTGTGAGCAATCAGCCCCAGCATTTT
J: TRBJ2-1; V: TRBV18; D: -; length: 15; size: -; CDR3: CASSPQGLSYNEQFF; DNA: TGTGCCAGCTCACCGCAGGGTTTGTCCTACAATGAGCAGTTCTTC
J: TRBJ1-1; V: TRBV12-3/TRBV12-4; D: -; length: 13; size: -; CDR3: CASSFRRGSEAFF; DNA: TGTGCCAGCAGTTTCCGCAGGGGTTCTGAAGCTTTCTTT
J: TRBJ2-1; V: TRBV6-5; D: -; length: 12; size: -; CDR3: CASSRGVNEQFF; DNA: TGTGCCAGCAGCCGGGGAGTCAATGAGCAGTTCTTC
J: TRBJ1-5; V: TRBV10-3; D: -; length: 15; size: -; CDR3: CAISEGGWGNQPQHF; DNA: TGTGCCATCAGTGAGGGGGGTTGGGGCAATCAGCCCCAGCATTTT
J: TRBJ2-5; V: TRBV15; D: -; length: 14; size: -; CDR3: CATSRDRGGQTQYF; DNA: TGTGCCACCAGCAGAGATAGGGGGGGTCAGACCCAGTACTTC
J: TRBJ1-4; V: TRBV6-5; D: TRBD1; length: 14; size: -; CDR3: CASRRGQVAEKLFF; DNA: TGTGCCAGCAGACGGGGACAGGTCGCGGAAAAACTGTTTTTT
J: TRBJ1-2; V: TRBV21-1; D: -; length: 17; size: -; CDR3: CASSKVNPTGVNYGYTF; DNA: TGTGCCAGCAGCAAAGTAAATCCGACAGGGGTGAACTATGGCTACACCTTC
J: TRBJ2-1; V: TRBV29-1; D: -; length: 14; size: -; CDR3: CSLDIGGSYNEQFF; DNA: TGCAGCCTAGATATAGGGGGCTCCTACAATGAGCAGTTCTTC
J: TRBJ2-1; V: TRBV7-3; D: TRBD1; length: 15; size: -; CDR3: CASSPRQGTYNEQFF; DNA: TGTGCCAGCAGCCCCCGACAGGGAACATACAATGAGCAGTTCTTC
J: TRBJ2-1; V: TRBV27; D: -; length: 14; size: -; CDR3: CASSRGSPYNEQFF; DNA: TGTGCCAGCAGCCGGGGGTCTCCTTACAATGAGCAGTTCTTC
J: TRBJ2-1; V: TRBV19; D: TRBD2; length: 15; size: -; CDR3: CASSPPGGWDNEQFF; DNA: TGTGCCAGTAGTCCTCCGGGAGGGTGGGACAATGAGCAGTTCTTC
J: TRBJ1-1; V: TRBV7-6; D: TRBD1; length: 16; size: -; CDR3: CASSLAIPGGATEAFF; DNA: TGTGCCAGCAGCTTAGCGATCCCAGGGGGGGCCACTGAAGCTTTCTTT
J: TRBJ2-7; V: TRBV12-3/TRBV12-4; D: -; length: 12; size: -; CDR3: CASSYGTYEQYF; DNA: TGTGCCAGCAGCTACGGAACCTACGAGCAGTACTTC
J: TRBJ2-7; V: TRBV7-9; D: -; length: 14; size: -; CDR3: CASSLEVGSYEQYF; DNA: TGTGCCAGCAGCTTAGAAGTGGGTTCCTACGAGCAGTACTTC
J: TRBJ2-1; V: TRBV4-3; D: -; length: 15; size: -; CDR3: CASSQARGSYNEQFF; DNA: TGCGCCAGCAGCCAAGCGCGGGGCTCCTACAATGAGCAGTTCTTC
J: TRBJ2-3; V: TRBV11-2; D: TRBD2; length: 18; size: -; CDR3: CASSLRPGTSGARDTQYF; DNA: TGTGCCAGCAGCTTAAGACCCGGGACTAGCGGGGCACGGGATACGCAGTATTTT
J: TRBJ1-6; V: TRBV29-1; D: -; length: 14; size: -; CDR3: CSDTRTGVNSPLHF; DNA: TGCAGCGACACACGGACGGGGGTAAATTCACCCCTCCACTTT
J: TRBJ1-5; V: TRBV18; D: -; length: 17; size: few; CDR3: CASSPPFGTDSNQPQHF; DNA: TGTGCCAGCTCACCACCATTCGGGACGGATAGCAATCAGCCCCAGCATTTT
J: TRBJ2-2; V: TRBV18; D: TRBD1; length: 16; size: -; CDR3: CASSPHGTGNTGELFF; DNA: TGTGCCAGCTCACCACATGGGACAGGCAACACCGGGGAGCTGTTTTTT
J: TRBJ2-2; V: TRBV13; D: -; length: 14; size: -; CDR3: CASSVGRNTGELFF; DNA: TGTGCCAGCAGCGTGGGGCGAAACACCGGGGAGCTGTTTTTT
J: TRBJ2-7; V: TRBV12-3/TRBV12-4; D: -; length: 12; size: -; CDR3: CASSISSYEQYF; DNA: TGTGCCAGCAGTATAAGCTCCTACGAGCAGTACTTC
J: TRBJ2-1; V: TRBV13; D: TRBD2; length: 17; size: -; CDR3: CPSSLKRGGGYDNEQFF; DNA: TGCCCCAGCAGCTTAAAACGCGGGGGGGGCTACGACAATGAGCAGTTCTTC
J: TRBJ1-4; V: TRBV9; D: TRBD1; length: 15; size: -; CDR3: CASSVGQGGDEKLFF; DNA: TGTGCCAGCAGCGTAGGACAGGGGGGTGATGAAAAACTGTTTTTT
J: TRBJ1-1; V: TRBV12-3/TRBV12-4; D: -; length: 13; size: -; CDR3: CASTPRGNTEAFF; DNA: TGTGCCAGCACCCCCAGGGGCAACACTGAAGCTTTCTTT
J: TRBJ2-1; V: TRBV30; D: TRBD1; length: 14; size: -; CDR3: CAWRGQGAGNEQFF; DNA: TGTGCCTGGAGGGGCCAGGGGGCGGGCAATGAGCAGTTCTTC
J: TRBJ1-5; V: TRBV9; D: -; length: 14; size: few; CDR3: CASSGGQLNQPQHF; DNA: TGTGCCAGCAGCGGCGGACAGCTCAATCAGCCCCAGCATTTT
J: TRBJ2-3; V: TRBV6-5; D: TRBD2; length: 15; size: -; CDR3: CASMPRTSGTDTQYF; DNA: TGTGCCAGCATGCCTCGGACTAGCGGGACAGATACGCAGTATTTT
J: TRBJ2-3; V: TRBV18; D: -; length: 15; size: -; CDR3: CASSPLAASTDTQYF; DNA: TGTGCCAGCTCACCGTTAGCGGCTAGCACAGATACGCAGTATTTT
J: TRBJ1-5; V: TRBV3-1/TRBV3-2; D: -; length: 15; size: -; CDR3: CASSQDLRREQPQHF; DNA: TGTGCCAGCAGCCAAGATTTGAGACGGGAGCAGCCCCAGCATTTT
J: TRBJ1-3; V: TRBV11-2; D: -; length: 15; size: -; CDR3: CASSFEGGSGNTIYF; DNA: TGTGCCAGCAGCTTCGAGGGTGGATCCGGAAACACCATATATTTT
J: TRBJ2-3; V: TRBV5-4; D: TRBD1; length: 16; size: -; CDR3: CASSSGTGVLTDTQYF; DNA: TGTGCCAGCAGCTCGGGGACAGGGGTACTCACAGATACGCAGTATTTT
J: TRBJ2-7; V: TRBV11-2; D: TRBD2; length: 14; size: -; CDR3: CASRNIAGGSEQYF; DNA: TGTGCCAGCAGAAATATAGCGGGAGGATCCGAGCAGTACTTC